The entry below describes one T cell receptor beta chain. As yet, its antigen is unknown. PCR involved 60 Vbeta and 13 Jbeta primers. In the study's own analysis: In a later analysis, the count reached 80 million or so unique TCR beta chains, with about 10 million shared. Clones were sequenced by immunoSEQ multiplex PCR, and TCRdb holds only the in-frame ones, with some missing. V and J calls plus clone size are reproduced from that table; the DNA served to infer D and trimming. The sample yields 160,000 or so clones, 80% to 85% seen once. The sample comes from a study of cytomegalovirus exposure and HLA in healthy donors. Study results and limitations: TCR beta V- and J-gene trimming, according to a later analysis, was linked to a missense DCLRE1C variant. The study labeled around 160 TCR beta chains cytomegalovirus-associated. Many donors carried some public TCRs, although rarity characterized most TCR sequences.

Germline-derived CDR1 and CDR2 are LGHNA and YNFKEQ. V dropped 0 bases and J dropped 4; count of bases not matched to a gene: 6. CDR3 size: 16 residues. The source of this sequence is a young man in good health and CMV-seronegative. The chain recombines TRBV4-2 with TRBJ2-1; TRBD2 aligns across 7 bases. Sequences were obtained from PBMCs. The CDR3 nucleotides are TGTGCCAGCAGCCAAGAATCAGCCGGGGGGTACAATGAGCAGTTCTTC. Its protein product is CASSQESAGGYNEQFF.